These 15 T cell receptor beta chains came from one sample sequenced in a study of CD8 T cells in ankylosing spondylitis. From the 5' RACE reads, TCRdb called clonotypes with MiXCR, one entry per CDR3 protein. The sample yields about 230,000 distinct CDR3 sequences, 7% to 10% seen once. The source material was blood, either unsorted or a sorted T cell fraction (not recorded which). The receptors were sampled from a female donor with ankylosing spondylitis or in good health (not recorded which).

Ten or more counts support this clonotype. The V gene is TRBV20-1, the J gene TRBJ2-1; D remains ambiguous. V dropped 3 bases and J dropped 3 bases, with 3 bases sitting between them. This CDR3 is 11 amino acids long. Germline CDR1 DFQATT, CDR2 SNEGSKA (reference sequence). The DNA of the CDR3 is TGCAGTGCTAGGGTCTACAATGAGCAGTTCTTC. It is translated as CSARVYNEQFF.

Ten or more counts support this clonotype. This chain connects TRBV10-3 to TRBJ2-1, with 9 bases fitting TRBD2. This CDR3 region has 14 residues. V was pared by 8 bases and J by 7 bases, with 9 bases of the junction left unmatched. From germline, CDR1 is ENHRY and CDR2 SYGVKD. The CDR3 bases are TGTGCCATCTTAGCGGGAGATTGGAGAAATGAGCAGTTCTTC. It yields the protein CAILAGDWRNEQFF.

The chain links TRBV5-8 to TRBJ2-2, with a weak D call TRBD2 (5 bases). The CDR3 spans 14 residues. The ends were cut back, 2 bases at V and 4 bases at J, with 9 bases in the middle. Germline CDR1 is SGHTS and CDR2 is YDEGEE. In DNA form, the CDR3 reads TGTGCCAGCAGCTTCGGGATACGCACCGGGGAGCTGTTTTTT. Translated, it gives CASSFGIRTGELFF.

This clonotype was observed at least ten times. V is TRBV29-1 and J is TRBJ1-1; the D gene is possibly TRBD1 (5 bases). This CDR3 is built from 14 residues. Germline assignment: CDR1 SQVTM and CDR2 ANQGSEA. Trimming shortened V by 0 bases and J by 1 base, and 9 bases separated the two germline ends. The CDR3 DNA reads TGCAGCGTTGAAGAACAGGTCAGGAACACTGAAGCTTTCTTT. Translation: CSVEEQVRNTEAFF.

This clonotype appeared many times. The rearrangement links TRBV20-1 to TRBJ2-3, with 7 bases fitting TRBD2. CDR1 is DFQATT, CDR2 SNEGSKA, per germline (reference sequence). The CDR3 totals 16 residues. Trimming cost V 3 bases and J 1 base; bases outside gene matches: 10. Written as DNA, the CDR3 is TGCAGTGCTAGTCGTAAGAGCGGGATCGGCACAGATACGCAGTATTTT. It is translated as CSASRKSGIGTDTQYF.

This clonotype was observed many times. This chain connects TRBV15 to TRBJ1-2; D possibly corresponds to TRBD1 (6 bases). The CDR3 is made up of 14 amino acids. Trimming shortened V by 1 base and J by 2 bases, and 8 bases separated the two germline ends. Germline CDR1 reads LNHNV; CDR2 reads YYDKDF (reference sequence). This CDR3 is CATSRAQGNYGYTF. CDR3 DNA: TGTGCCACCAGCAGAGCCCAGGGGAACTATGGCTACACCTTC.

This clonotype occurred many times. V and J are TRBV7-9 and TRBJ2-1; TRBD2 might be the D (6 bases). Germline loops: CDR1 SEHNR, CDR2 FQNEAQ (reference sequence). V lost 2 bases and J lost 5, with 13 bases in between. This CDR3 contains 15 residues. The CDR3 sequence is CASSLRRETHNEQFF. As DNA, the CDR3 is TGTGCCAGCAGCTTAAGACGGGAGACCCACAATGAGCAGTTCTTC.

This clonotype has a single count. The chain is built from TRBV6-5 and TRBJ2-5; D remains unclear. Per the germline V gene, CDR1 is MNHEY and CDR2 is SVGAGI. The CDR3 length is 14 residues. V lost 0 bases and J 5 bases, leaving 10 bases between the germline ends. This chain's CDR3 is CASSYSTAVETQYF. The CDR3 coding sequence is TGTGCCAGCAGTTACTCGACCGCGGTTGAGACCCAGTACTTC.

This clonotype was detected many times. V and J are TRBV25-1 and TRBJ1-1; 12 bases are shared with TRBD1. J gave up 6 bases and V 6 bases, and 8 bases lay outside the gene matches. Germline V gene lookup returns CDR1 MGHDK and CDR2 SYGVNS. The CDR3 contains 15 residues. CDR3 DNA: TGTGCCAGCAGGGGCCGGGACAGGGGGCATGCTGAAGCTTTCTTT. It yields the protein CASRGRDRGHAEAFF.

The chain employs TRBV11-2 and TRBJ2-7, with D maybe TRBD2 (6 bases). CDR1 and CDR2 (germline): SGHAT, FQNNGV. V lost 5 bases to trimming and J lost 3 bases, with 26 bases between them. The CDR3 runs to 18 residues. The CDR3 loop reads CASSPQRGIGRRVYEQYF. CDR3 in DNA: TGTGCCAGCAGCCCCCAAAGGGGTATCGGACGGAGGGTCTACGAGCAGTACTTC.

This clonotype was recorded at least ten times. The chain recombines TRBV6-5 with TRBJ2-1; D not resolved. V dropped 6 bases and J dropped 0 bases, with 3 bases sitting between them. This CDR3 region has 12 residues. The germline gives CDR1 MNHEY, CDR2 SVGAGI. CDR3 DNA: TGTGCCAGCAGGAGCTCCTACAATGAGCAGTTCTTC. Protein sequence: CASRSSYNEQFF.

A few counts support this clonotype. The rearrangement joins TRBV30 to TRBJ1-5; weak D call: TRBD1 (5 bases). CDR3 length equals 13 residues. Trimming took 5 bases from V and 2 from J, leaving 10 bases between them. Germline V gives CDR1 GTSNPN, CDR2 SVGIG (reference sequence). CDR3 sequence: CAWSGLGNQPQHF. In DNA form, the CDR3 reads TGTGCCTGGTCAGGGCTTGGCAATCAGCCCCAGCATTTT.

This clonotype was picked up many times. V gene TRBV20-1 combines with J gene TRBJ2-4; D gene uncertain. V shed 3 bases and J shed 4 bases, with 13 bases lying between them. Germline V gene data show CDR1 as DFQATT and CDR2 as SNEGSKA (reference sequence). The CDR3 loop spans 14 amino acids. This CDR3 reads CSASPPGPKNIQYF. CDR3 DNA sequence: TGCAGTGCTAGTCCCCCGGGTCCTAAAAACATTCAGTACTTC.

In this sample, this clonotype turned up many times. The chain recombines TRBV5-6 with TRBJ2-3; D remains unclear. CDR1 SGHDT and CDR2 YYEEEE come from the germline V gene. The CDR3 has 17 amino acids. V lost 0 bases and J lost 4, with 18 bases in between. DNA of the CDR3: TGTGCCAGCAGCTTGGGTAGCCGCCAAACGCGTCCAGATACGCAGTATTTT. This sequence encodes CASSLGSRQTRPDTQYF.

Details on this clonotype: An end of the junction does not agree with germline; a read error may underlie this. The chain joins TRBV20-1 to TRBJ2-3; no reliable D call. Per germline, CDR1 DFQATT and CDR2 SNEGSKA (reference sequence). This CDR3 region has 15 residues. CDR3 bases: TGCAGTGCCAGAGATATGGATAGGGCTATGGATACGCAGTATTTT. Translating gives CSARDMDRAMDTQYF.